This T cell receptor (beta chain) was sequenced for a study of read filtering for tumor transcriptome and immune sequencing. General study results and limits: Dropping single-read clonotypes raised IR-seq and RNA-seq shared-clonotype correlation. In IR-seq, single-read clonotypes were 65% to 90% of clonotypes but around 3.5% of reads. RNA-seq captured clonotypes less deeply and reliably than IR-seq.

In its sample, this clonotype was seen many times. Its antigen remains unknown. The library was built from about 400 ng RNA with molecular barcoded adaptors for alpha/delta and beta/gamma chains. TCRdb re-called the reads through MiXCR, storing one row per CDR3 protein. The sample carries roughly 130,000 distinct CDR3 sequences, over 10% recorded once. The germline V and J ends were trimmed by 4 bases and 2 bases, with 21 bases remaining between them. Germline V gives CDR1 LGHDT, CDR2 YNNKEL (reference sequence). CDR3 size: 17 residues. The sequencing input was a population of CD138-negative cells sorted from bone marrow. The TCR originated in a donor aged 40 or older with multiple myeloma. The chain recombines TRBV3-1 with TRBJ2-7; possibly TRBD1 for D (6 bases). CDR3 residues: CASSRYSGTMTAYEQYF. The DNA for the CDR3 is TGTGCCAGCAGCCGCTACTCCGGGACAATGACTGCCTACGAGCAGTACTTC.